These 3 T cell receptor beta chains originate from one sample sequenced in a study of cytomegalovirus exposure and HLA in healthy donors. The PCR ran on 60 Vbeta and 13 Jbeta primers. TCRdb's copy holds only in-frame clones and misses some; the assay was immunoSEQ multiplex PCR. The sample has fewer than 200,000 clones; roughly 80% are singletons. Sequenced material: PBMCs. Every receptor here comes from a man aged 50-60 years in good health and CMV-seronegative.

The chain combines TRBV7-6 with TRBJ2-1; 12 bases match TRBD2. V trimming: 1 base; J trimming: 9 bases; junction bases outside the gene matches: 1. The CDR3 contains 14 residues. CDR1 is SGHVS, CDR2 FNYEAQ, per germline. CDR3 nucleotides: TGTGCCAGCAGCTTAGTACTAGCGGGGGGTGAGCAGTTCTTC. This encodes CASSLVLAGGEQFF. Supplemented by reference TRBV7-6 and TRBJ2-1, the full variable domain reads GAGVSQSPRYKVTKRGQDVALRCDPISGHVSLYWYRQALGQGPEFLTYFNYEAQQDKSGLPNDRFSAERPEGSISTLTIQRTEQRDSAMYRCASSLVLAGGEQFFGPGTRLTVL.

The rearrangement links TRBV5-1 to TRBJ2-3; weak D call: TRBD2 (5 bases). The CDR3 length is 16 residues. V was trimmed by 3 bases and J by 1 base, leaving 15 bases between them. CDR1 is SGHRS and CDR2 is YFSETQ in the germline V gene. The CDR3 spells CASSSDSASRTDTQYF. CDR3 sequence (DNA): TGCGCCAGCAGCTCGGACTCGGCTTCCCGCACAGATACGCAGTATTTT.

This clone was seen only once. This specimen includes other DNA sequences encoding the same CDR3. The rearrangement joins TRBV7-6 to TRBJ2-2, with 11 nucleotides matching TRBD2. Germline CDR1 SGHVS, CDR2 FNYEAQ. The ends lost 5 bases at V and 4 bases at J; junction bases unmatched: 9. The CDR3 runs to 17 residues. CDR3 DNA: TGTGCCAGCAGCATGAGGGCGCTAGCGGGAGGCACCGGGGAGCTGTTTTTT. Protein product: CASSMRALAGGTGELFF.